The present entry profiles one TCR beta chain with its context. These data originate in a study of preoperative IRX-2 immunotherapy in early breast cancer. Sample treatment: preoperative locoregional IRX-2 cytokine immunotherapy. Preoperative locoregional IRX-2 cytokine immunotherapy was tested in the phase Ib source study. Some clones are missing from TCRdb's copy, which holds only in-frame ones; the method was immunoSEQ multiplex PCR. The table shows roughly 43,000 clones, with around 96% occurring only once. The source is a human donor with breast cancer. Sequenced here: tumor tissue, sampled after IRX-2 immunotherapy.

The CDR3 DNA sequence: TGTGCCAGCAGTGACTCCCAACTTGGGCAGGCCACTTCAACTAATGAAAAACTGTTTTTT. Translated: CASSDSQLGQATSTNEKLFF. The rearrangement joins TRBV6-4 to TRBJ1-4; D is uncertain. V was clipped by 0 bases and J by 0 bases, with 20 bases between them. Per germline, CDR1 MRHNA and CDR2 SNTAGT. The CDR3 runs 20 residues.